This is a list of T cell receptor beta chains from one sample in a study of T cells in localized non-small cell lung cancer. This table comes from immunoSEQ multiplex PCR, and its TCRdb copy is limited to in-frame clones, with some not included. The data contain some 2,500 clones, 35% to 45% of them singletons. The sequencing here drew on lung tumor tissue, taken before any cancer treatment. These TCRs come from a male donor aged 60 or older with stage I squamous cell lung carcinoma. The CDR3 runs from the conserved cysteine through the conserved F or W. D genes are given only for firm matches. Size values are once, few and many counts, or a class for expanded clones, and some rows have none.

j_call d_call v_call clone_size cdr3_aa cdr3_nt
TRBJ1-1 NA TRBV11-3 NA CASSFAGDRYTEAFF TGTGCCAGCAGCTTCGCTGGGGATAGGTACACTGAAGCTTTCTTT
TRBJ1-1 NA TRBV12-5 few CASGQQGSTEAFF TGTGCTAGTGGTCAACAGGGAAGCACTGAAGCTTTCTTT
TRBJ1-5 NA TRBV19 few CASSIGGILSNQPQHF TGTGCCAGTAGTATCGGGGGGATCCTTAGCAATCAGCCCCAGCATTTT
TRBJ2-7 NA TRBV9 NA CASSGADFPYEQYF TGTGCCAGCAGTGGGGCAGATTTTCCCTACGAGCAGTACTTC
TRBJ2-7 TRBD1 TRBV6-8 NA CASSLWTGGDYEQYF TGTGCCAGCAGTCTCTGGACAGGGGGCGACTACGAGCAGTACTTC
TRBJ2-3 NA TRBV19 few CASSRGGGTDTQYF TGTGCCAGTAGTAGAGGTGGCGGCACAGATACGCAGTATTTT
TRBJ1-1 TRBD1 TRBV29-1 NA CSADREGPEAFF TGCAGCGCTGACAGGGAAGGACCTGAAGCTTTCTTT
TRBJ1-6 NA TRBV19 few CASSILKRKNSPLHF TGTGCCAGTAGTATCTTAAAACGGAAAAATTCACCCCTCCACTTT
TRBJ1-1 TRBD1 TRBV29-1 few CSANRGSGTEAFF TGCAGCGCGAACAGGGGGTCTGGCACTGAAGCTTTCTTT
TRBJ2-1 NA TRBV28 NA CASISRGRDEQFF TGTGCCAGCATCTCTAGGGGGAGGGATGAGCAGTTCTTC
TRBJ1-4 TRBD1 TRBV5-1 NA CASSLGTGTGQEKLFF TGCGCCAGCAGCTTGGGGACCGGGACAGGGCAGGAAAAACTGTTTTTT
TRBJ2-1 TRBD2 TRBV30 NA CAWTLAGATDYNEQFF TGTGCCTGGACGCTAGCGGGGGCCACTGATTACAATGAGCAGTTCTTC
TRBJ1-1 NA TRBV10-1 NA CASSSEYSHTEAFF TGCGCCAGCAGTTCGGAATACAGTCACACTGAAGCTTTCTTT
TRBJ2-7 TRBD1 TRBV6-1 few CASSEAPGQGNYEQYF TGTGCCAGCAGTGAAGCCCCGGGACAGGGGAACTACGAGCAGTACTTC
TRBJ1-4 NA TRBV11-3 medium-sized CASSPDPSTNEKLFF TGTGCCAGCAGTCCAGACCCCTCAACTAATGAAAAACTGTTTTTT
TRBJ1-1 NA TRBV19 NA CASRGGQLNTEAFF TGTGCCAGTAGGGGGGGGCAGTTGAACACTGAAGCTTTCTTT
TRBJ1-1 NA TRBV19 NA CASSISRNTEAFF TGTGCCAGTAGTATCTCCAGGAACACTGAAGCTTTCTTT
TRBJ2-2 NA TRBV28 NA CASSLLGIGTGELFF TGTGCCAGCAGTTTATTGGGCATTGGCACCGGGGAGCTGTTTTTT
TRBJ2-2 NA TRBV14 NA CASSLRHYTGELFF TGTGCCAGCAGCCTTAGACACTACACCGGGGAGCTGTTTTTT
TRBJ1-2 NA TRBV6-8 few CASSYSRVAGGYTF TGTGCCAGCAGTTACTCGCGAGTCGCAGGCGGCTACACCTTC
TRBJ2-5 NA TRBV19 few CASSKNRGWGETQYF TGTGCCAGTAGCAAAAATAGAGGGTGGGGAGAGACCCAGTACTTC
TRBJ1-5 NA TRBV19 NA CASSIVSAGARQSQHF TGTGCCAGTAGTATAGTTTCAGCCGGGGCACGACAGTCCCAGCATTTT
TRBJ1-5 NA TRBV30 NA CAWSPGLLEQPQHF TGTGCCTGGAGTCCAGGACTGCTGGAACAGCCCCAGCATTTT
TRBJ2-2 TRBD1 TRBV19 NA CASSDRGNTGELFF TGTGCCAGTAGCGACAGGGGAAACACCGGGGAGCTGTTTTTT
TRBJ1-1 TRBD1 TRBV15 NA CATSRGAGTGNTEAFF TGTGCCACCAGCAGAGGTGCCGGGACAGGGAACACTGAAGCTTTCTTT
TRBJ1-2 NA TRBV19 NA CASSMRRQDDLYGYTF TGTGCCAGTAGTATGCGCCGACAGGATGATTTGTATGGCTACACCTTC
TRBJ1-5 TRBD1 TRBV28 NA CASLGQGSNQPQHF TGTGCCAGCTTAGGACAGGGTAGCAATCAGCCCCAGCATTTT
TRBJ1-1 NA TRBV9 few CASSLGRGRLNTEAFF TGTGCCAGCAGCCTTGGGAGGGGCCGCTTGAACACTGAAGCTTTCTTT